These T cell receptor beta chains were read from a single sample in a study of T cell changes during pregnancy in multiple sclerosis. The data were produced by immunoSEQ multiplex PCR, yet TCRdb's version contains in-frame clones alone and is incomplete. The table includes under 70,000 clones, about nine tenths detected once. Sequencing used peripheral blood, obtained in the third trimester of pregnancy. The receptors were gathered from a female donor in good health, enrolled as a control in a pregnancy study. Both conserved end residues are part of each CDR3. A D gene is named only where the DNA matches it firmly. Rows may omit the clone size; those that give it use once, few, many or a size class.

.	.	TRBV6-1	14	TRBJ1-1	CASSGAPKNTEAFF	TGTGCCAGCAGTGGGGCTCCTAAGAACACTGAAGCTTTCTTT
.	.	TRBV6-1	15	TRBJ2-4	CASTHTWLAKNIQYF	TGTGCCAGCACTCACACCTGGTTAGCCAAAAACATTCAGTACTTC
TRBD1	.	TRBV5-4	14	TRBJ1-3	CASTIGQGGNTIYF	TGTGCCAGCACCATAGGACAGGGAGGAAACACCATATATTTT
.	.	TRBV19	13	TRBJ2-5	CASSLDGEETQYF	TGTGCCAGTAGCCTCGACGGGGAAGAGACCCAGTACTTC
TRBD2	.	TRBV28	16	TRBJ2-7	CASRSLSGSLNYEQYF	TGTGCCAGCAGGTCCCTTAGCGGGAGTCTAAACTACGAGCAGTACTTC
.	.	TRBV5-6	15	TRBJ2-7	CASSLSGGSQNEQYF	TGTGCCAGCAGCTTGAGTGGTGGGAGCCAGAACGAGCAGTACTTC
TRBD1	.	TRBV18	16	TRBJ1-2	CASSPQSGQGARGYTF	TGTGCCAGCTCACCTCAATCGGGACAGGGGGCGCGAGGCTACACCTTC
.	few	TRBV19	15	TRBJ2-1	CASSLAWGGNYEQFF	TGTGCCAGTAGTCTAGCATGGGGGGGCAATTACGAGCAGTTCTTC
.	.	TRBV7-6	14	TRBJ1-1	CASSYGHQNTEAFF	TGTGCCAGCAGCTACGGACACCAGAACACTGAAGCTTTCTTT
.	.	TRBV4-1	17	TRBJ2-2	CASSPWGRVGNTGELFF	TGCGCCAGCAGCCCCTGGGGCCGGGTGGGGAACACCGGGGAGCTGTTTTTT
.	.	TRBV11-2	16	TRBJ1-2	CASSPKGGHLPYGYTF	TGTGCCAGCAGCCCAAAAGGGGGACACTTGCCCTATGGCTACACCTTC
.	.	TRBV4-2	14	TRBJ1-4	CASSRTELNEKLFF	TGTGCCAGCAGCCGGACAGAGCTTAATGAAAAACTGTTTTTT
.	.	TRBV2	17	TRBJ2-3	CASSDATLAWSTDTQYF	TGTGCCAGCAGTGACGCCACCTTAGCGTGGAGCACAGATACGCAGTATTTT
.	.	TRBV5-8	16	TRBJ1-5	CASSPKGGGLRQPQHF	TGTGCCAGCAGTCCTAAGGGGGGGGGCTTACGGCAGCCCCAGCATTTT
.	.	TRBV2	14	TRBJ2-7	CASREPDSSYEQYF	TGTGCCAGCCGGGAACCGGACAGCTCCTACGAGCAGTACTTC
.	.	TRBV6-5	14	TRBJ2-1	CASIQGGASNEQFF	TGTGCCAGCATCCAAGGGGGGGCTTCCAATGAGCAGTTCTTC
.	few	TRBV7-9	14	TRBJ1-1	CASSPGKPNTEAFF	TGTGCCAGCAGCCCAGGGAAACCGAACACTGAAGCTTTCTTT
.	.	TRBV5-1	15	TRBJ1-3	CASSEQGLGGNTIYF	TGCGCCAGCAGCGAGCAGGGCCTCGGTGGAAACACCATATATTTT
TRBD2	.	TRBV4-2	17	TRBJ2-3	CASSPQVAGGYTDTQYF	TGTGCCAGCAGCCCCCAGGTAGCGGGAGGGTATACAGATACGCAGTATTTT
TRBD1	.	TRBV7-6	15	TRBJ1-4	CASSLARDRVGKLFF	TGTGCCAGCAGCTTAGCCAGGGACAGGGTCGGAAAACTGTTTTTT
.	once	TRBV5-1	13	TRBJ1-5	CARRLPERQPQHF	TGCGCCAGGAGGCTCCCCGAAAGGCAGCCCCAGCATTTT
.	few	TRBV25-1	11	TRBJ2-7	CATNSGYEQYF	TGTGCCACAAATTCAGGCTACGAGCAGTACTTC
.	.	TRBV4-1	13	TRBJ1-4	CASSQVASEKLFF	TGCGCCAGCAGCCAAGTTGCTAGTGAAAAACTGTTTTTT
.	.	TRBV2	16	TRBJ2-3	CASSVFGGGHTDTQYF	TGTGCCAGCAGTGTATTTGGCGGGGGACACACAGATACGCAGTATTTT
TRBD1	.	TRBV7-3	14	TRBJ1-1	CASSLGQGRTEAFF	TGTGCCAGCAGCCTCGGACAGGGCAGAACTGAAGCTTTCTTT
TRBD1	.	TRBV18	15	TRBJ1-2	CASSPETGGPYGYTF	TGTGCCAGCTCACCGGAGACAGGGGGACCCTATGGCTACACCTTC
.	.	TRBV6-4	13	TRBJ1-1	CASSRTVNTEAFF	TGTGCCAGCAGCAGGACAGTAAACACTGAAGCTTTCTTT
TRBD2	.	TRBV27	20	TRBJ2-3	CASSPGVAGNRLFSTDTQYF	TGTGCCAGCAGTCCCGGGGTAGCGGGAAACCGCCTCTTCAGCACAGATACGCAGTATTTT
TRBD1	.	TRBV7-3	13	TRBJ2-5	CASSPGGRETQYF	TGTGCCAGCAGCCCAGGGGGCCGAGAGACCCAGTACTTC
.	.	TRBV5-6	14	TRBJ1-2	CASMDSHWEGGYTF	TGTGCCAGCATGGACTCCCACTGGGAGGGTGGCTACACCTTC
.	.	TRBV6-5	13	TRBJ1-1	CASSYVQNTEAFF	TGTGCCAGCAGTTACGTACAGAACACTGAAGCTTTCTTT
.	once	TRBV5-1	11	TRBJ2-5	CASSFKETQYF	TGCGCCAGCAGCTTCAAAGAGACCCAGTACTTC
.	once	TRBV27	15	TRBJ1-5	CASSQGSYGNQPQHF	TGTGCCAGCAGTCAGGGGAGTTATGGGAATCAGCCCCAGCATTTT
TRBD2	.	TRBV2	16	TRBJ2-5	CASRPLGGGTVETQYF	TGTGCCAGCAGGCCCCTTGGGGGGGGTACAGTTGAGACCCAGTACTTC
TRBD1	.	TRBV6-5	15	TRBJ1-2	CASSFQLDRSYGYTF	TGTGCCAGCAGTTTTCAACTGGACAGGAGCTATGGCTACACCTTC
.	.	TRBV11-2	13	TRBJ1-1	CASSLDRQGGAFF	TGTGCCAGCAGCTTAGATCGGCAGGGAGGAGCTTTCTTT
.	.	TRBV18	14	TRBJ2-2	CASSELAQSGELFF	TGTGCCAGCTCCGAATTAGCGCAGAGCGGGGAGCTGTTTTTT
TRBD1	.	TRBV9	16	TRBJ1-2	CASSVSPDRGDYGYTF	TGTGCCAGCAGCGTAAGCCCCGACAGGGGAGACTATGGCTACACCTTC
TRBD1	.	TRBV18	14	TRBJ2-1	CASSPYRGYNEQFF	TGTGCCAGCTCCCCGTACAGGGGGTACAATGAGCAGTTCTTC
.	.	TRBV6-6	15	TRBJ1-5	CASSPLRQSNQPQHF	TGTGCCAGCAGTCCCCTTAGACAGAGCAATCAGCCCCAGCATTTT
.	few	TRBV5-1	14	TRBJ2-1	CASREQVGLNEQFF	TGCGCCAGCAGAGAACAGGTGGGGTTGAATGAGCAGTTCTTC